This TCR beta chain came from a study of blood T cell repertoires in COVID-19. Across the study: COVID-19 samples collected from the United States, Italy and Spain covered acute and convalescent phases.

CDR1 SNHLY and CDR2 FYNNEI come from the germline V gene. With V trimmed by 4 bases and J by 7 bases, 6 bases remained unmatched. The length of the CDR3 is 15 residues. In the authors' methods: Scientists estimated how many nucleated cells there were by amplifying reference gene primers. Assay used: immunoSEQ multiplex PCR; TCRdb lists only in-frame clones, some missing. For V, J and clone size, that table is used; D and trimming come from the DNA. This table holds approximately 210,000 clones, around 90% found once. The chain joins TRBV2 to TRBJ1-5, with 11 positions matching TRBD1. Source material: peripheral blood. The receptor comes from a young man with acute or convalescent COVID-19. CDR3 nucleotide sequence: TGTGCCAGCAGTGCGGGACAGGGGGTCGGGCAGCCCCAGCATTTT. Its translation is CASSAGQGVGQPQHF.